These 14 T cell receptor beta chains came from one sample sequenced in a study of patients and donors after allogeneic stem cell transplantation. One entry per CDR3 protein results from TCRdb running MiXCR on the RT-PCR reads. The data contain approximately 410,000 distinct CDR3 sequences, roughly 17% of them singletons. Sequences were obtained from blood, either unsorted or a sorted T cell fraction (not recorded which). The source is a human donor who was either an allogeneic HSCT recipient or a stem cell or donor lymphocyte infusion donor (not recorded which). It is not recorded whose cells these are; they may come from a transplant donor.

J is TRBJ2-3 and V is TRBV20-1; D unclear. Germline assignment: CDR1 DFQATT and CDR2 SNEGSKA (reference sequence). The CDR3 is 14 amino acids. Trimming cost V 3 bases and J 4 bases, with 14 bases left between them. CDR3 protein: CSARGSFSPDTQYF. Written as DNA, the CDR3 is TGCAGTGCTAGGGGCTCTTTTAGCCCAGATACGCAGTATTTT.

A few counts support this clonotype. The V gene is TRBV12-3 or TRBV12-4, the J gene TRBJ1-1; D not resolved. The CDR3 is 13 residues long. Trimming took off 5 bases at V and 4 bases at J, with 11 bases between the two ends. The CDR3, as DNA: TGTGCCAGCAGTCCGCAGAGTGGCACTGAAGCTTTCTTT. Translated: CASSPQSGTEAFF.

In DNA, the CDR3 is TGTGCCAGCAGTGCGGGACCGACGGAGTTCTTC. Translating gives CASSAGPTEFF. The rearrangement links TRBV6-5 to TRBJ2-1; tentative D call: TRBD2 (6 bases). The CDR3 loop spans 11 amino acids. V was cut by 5 bases and J by 14 bases, with 13 bases left in between. CDR1 is MNHEY, CDR2 SVGAGI, per germline.

The rearrangement joins TRBV7-9 to TRBJ1-1, with no clear D. The CDR3 totals 11 residues. Deletions cut 2 bases from V and 11 bases from J, with 9 bases between. Germline-derived CDR1 and CDR2 are SEHNR and FQNEAQ (reference sequence). The DNA for the CDR3 is TGTGCCAGCAGCTTATGGGAGGTGGCTTTCTTT. This translates into CASSLWEVAFF.

The DNA for the CDR3 is TGCAGTGGATGGACAAACAGGGGGAACCAGCCCCAGCATTTT. Translated, it gives CSGWTNRGNQPQHF. V gene TRBV20-1 combines with J gene TRBJ1-5, with TRBD1 matching 8 bases. The V gene's germline CDR1 is DFQATT and CDR2 SNEGSKA (reference sequence). J gave up 7 bases and V 7 bases, and 12 bases lay outside the gene matches. The CDR3 is 14 residues long.

V is TRBV5-1 and J is TRBJ2-1; 7 positions agree with TRBD2. This CDR3 spans 17 amino acids. CDR1 is SGHRS and CDR2 is YFSETQ in the germline V gene. With 5 bases clipped from V and 0 bases from J, the junction kept 11 bases outside the gene matches. CDR3 bases: TGCGCCAGCAGACCCGGACTAGTAGTCAGCTCCTACAATGAGCAGTTCTTC. As protein: CASRPGLVVSSYNEQFF. The full variable domain, its missing parts supplied by reference TRBV5-1 and TRBJ2-1, is KAGVTQTPRYLIKTRGQQVTLSCSPISGHRSVSWYQQTPGQGLQFLFEYFSETQRNKGNFPGRFSGRQFSNSRSEMNVSTLELGDSALYLCASRPGLVVSSYNEQFFGPGTRLTVL.

The chain has TRBV4-1 and TRBJ2-7; D is unresolved. CDR1 and CDR2 (germline): MGHRA, YSYEKL. V lost 2 bases to trimming and J lost 11 bases, with 16 bases between them. The CDR3 extends over 13 amino acids. The CDR3 coding sequence is TGCGCCAGCAGCCAAACTCTTAAGGCGGCCGAGTACTTC. The encoded protein is CASSQTLKAAEYF.

This clonotype has ten or more counts. The chain carries TRBV12-3 or TRBV12-4 and TRBJ2-7, with no clear D. Trimming stripped 5 bases from V and 0 bases from J, with 5 bases between. This CDR3 spans 12 amino acids. CDR3 sequence (DNA): TGTGCCAGCAGTCTTATCTCCTACGAGCAGTACTTC. It is translated as CASSLISYEQYF.

The chain is built from TRBV27 and TRBJ2-2, with no clear D. Germline CDR1 and CDR2: MNHEY and SMNVEV (reference sequence). V lost 7 bases and J 6 bases, leaving 6 bases between the germline ends. CDR3 length: 11 residues. The CDR3 DNA follows: TGTGCCAGCAAGAGCGCCGGGGAGCTGTTTTTT. Protein: CASKSAGELFF.

At least ten counts were recorded for this clonotype. This chain links TRBV5-1 with TRBJ2-1; 8 bases fit TRBD1. With 1 base clipped from V and 8 bases from J, the junction kept 14 bases outside the gene matches. CDR3 size: 17 residues. Germline V gene lookup returns CDR1 SGHRS and CDR2 YFSETQ. DNA for the CDR3: TGCGCCAGCAGCTTGCGGCAAACAGGGGGATTTGGGTATGAGCAGTTCTTC. As protein: CASSLRQTGGFGYEQFF. The variable domain in full, completed from reference TRBV5-1 and TRBJ2-1, reads KAGVTQTPRYLIKTRGQQVTLSCSPISGHRSVSWYQQTPGQGLQFLFEYFSETQRNKGNFPGRFSGRQFSNSRSEMNVSTLELGDSALYLCASSLRQTGGFGYEQFFGPGTRLTVL.

The chain employs TRBV10-3 and TRBJ1-1; 7 nucleotides line up with TRBD1. Germline-derived CDR1 and CDR2 are ENHRY and SYGVKD. The CDR3 length is 15 residues. V was clipped by 6 bases and J by 0 bases; unmatched bases: 7. The CDR3 sequence: CAIRGRDSMNTEAFF. DNA for the CDR3: TGTGCCATCAGGGGGCGGGACAGTATGAACACTGAAGCTTTCTTT.

This chain connects TRBV5-1 to TRBJ1-6; TRBD1 matches at 7 bases. Trimming at V came to 4 bases and at J to 0 bases, leaving 7 bases not matched to a gene. CDR1 is SGHRS and CDR2 is YFSETQ in the germline V gene. The CDR3 is made up of 17 amino acids. The CDR3 bases are TGCGCCAGCAGCCCTCGACAGGGAAGCTCCTATAATTCACCCCTCCACTTT. Its protein product is CASSPRQGSSYNSPLHF.

V gene TRBV12-3 or TRBV12-4 combines with J gene TRBJ1-4; D might be TRBD1 (5 bases). V lost 5 bases and J 7 bases, leaving 8 bases between the germline ends. The CDR3 has 12 residues. The chain's CDR3 is CASSAQGEKLFF. The CDR3 nucleotides are TGTGCCAGCAGTGCTCAGGGTGAAAAACTGTTTTTT.

This clonotype was observed many times. The rearrangement uses TRBV29-1 and TRBJ2-1; D remains unclear. Trimming pared 4 bases from V and 6 bases from J, leaving 7 bases between. The CDR3 has 11 residues. Germline values: CDR1 SQVTM, CDR2 ANQGSEA. CDR3 sequence (DNA): TGCAGCGTTGCTTACCTCAATGAGCAGTTCTTC. Encoded protein: CSVAYLNEQFF.